What follows are 11 T cell receptor beta chains derived from one specimen sequenced in a study of blood T cell repertoires in COVID-19. Produced via immunoSEQ multiplex PCR; TCRdb's table is partial and in-frame only. In the table there are about 220,000 clones, 75% to 85% of which are singletons. The sequencing input was peripheral blood. The receptors come from a man in his fifties with active or convalescent COVID-19.

This chain links TRBV23-1 with TRBJ1-5, with 8 bases fitting TRBD1. TRBV23-1 is flagged as an ORF with uncertain function. The V and J ends lost 6 bases and 7 bases, in that order; junction bases with no gene match: 5. The CDR3 is 13 residues long. The CDR3 DNA reads as TGCGCCAGCAGCGACAGGGGAGACCAGCCCCAGCATTTT. This sequence encodes CASSDRGDQPQHF.

The chain joins TRBV7-9 to TRBJ1-1; perhaps TRBD1 as D (6 bases). Trimming shortened V by 1 base and J by 4 bases, and 10 bases separated the two germline ends. The CDR3 is 14 residues long. The V gene's germline CDR1 is SEHNR and CDR2 FQNEAQ (reference sequence). The CDR3 protein is CASSLEQGGTEAFF. The CDR3 DNA is TGTGCCAGCAGCTTAGAACAGGGTGGCACTGAAGCTTTCTTT.

This clone was detected once. The CDR3: CASSQNIPGQYNSPLHF. The CDR3 coding sequence is TGCGCCAGCAGCCAAAACATACCGGGACAGTATAATTCACCCCTCCACTTT. This sequence joins TRBV4-1 and TRBJ1-6; 7 bases fit TRBD1. The length of the CDR3 is 17 residues. Per germline, CDR1 MGHRA and CDR2 YSYEKL. The trim removed 2 bases at V and 4 bases at J, leaving 8 bases unmatched.

The CDR3 bases are TGCGCCAGCAGCCTCGGGACAGGGGTTGTCTATGGCTACACCTTC. Translation gives CASSLGTGVVYGYTF. This chain links TRBV5-1 with TRBJ1-2, with TRBD1 matching over 10 bases. Germline V gives CDR1 SGHRS, CDR2 YFSETQ. The CDR3 has 15 amino acids. The V gene end was trimmed by 4 bases and the J gene end by 4 bases; junction bases not matched to a gene: 7.

The V call is TRBV4-3, the J call TRBJ1-2, with no clear D. V shed 5 bases and J shed 2 bases, with 6 bases lying between them. The V gene's germline CDR1 is LGHNA and CDR2 YSLEER. The CDR3 sequence is 12 residues long. CDR3 nucleotides: TGCGCCAGCAGCGAGATGAACTATGGCTACACCTTC. This translates into CASSEMNYGYTF.

This rearrangement joins TRBV27 to TRBJ1-5; unclear D gene. CDR1 is MNHEY and CDR2 is SMNVEV in the germline V gene (reference sequence). This CDR3 spans 15 amino acids. V lost 6 bases and J 0 bases, leaving 12 bases between the germline ends. In nucleotides, the CDR3 is TGTGCCAGCAGCCAGCGGGGTGATAGCAATCAGCCCCAGCATTTT. Translation gives CASSQRGDSNQPQHF.

The V call is TRBV20-1, the J call TRBJ1-6; D possibly corresponds to TRBD1 (5 bases). V was cut by 3 bases and J by 7 bases, with 10 bases left in between. The CDR3 loop spans 13 amino acids. Germline V gene sequence: CDR1 DFQATT, CDR2 SNEGSKA (reference sequence). The CDR3 loop reads CSASSGPNSPLHF. The DNA for the CDR3 is TGCAGTGCTAGTTCAGGGCCCAATTCACCCCTCCACTTT.

The rearrangement joins TRBV7-2 to TRBJ1-5; D remains unclear. Germline V gene sequence: CDR1 SGHTA, CDR2 FQGNSA. Trimming removed 4 bases at V and 0 bases at J, with 10 bases between. The CDR3 contains 15 residues. The CDR3 is CASSSHSNSNQPQHF. The CDR3 DNA reads TGTGCCAGCAGCTCCCACAGCAATAGCAATCAGCCCCAGCATTTT.

V and J are TRBV14 and TRBJ1-6; D perhaps matches TRBD1 (5 bases). The CDR3 is 16 amino acids. V lost 4 bases and J lost 4, with 14 bases in between. Germline V CDR1 and CDR2: SGHDN, FVKESK. The CDR3: CASSRRTKIYNSPLHF. CDR3 nucleotides: TGTGCCAGCAGCCGTAGGACAAAGATTTATAATTCACCCCTCCACTTT.

This sequence joins TRBV11-3 and TRBJ1-4; D is unresolved. Trimming pared 3 bases from V and 8 bases from J, leaving 13 bases between. Germline V gives CDR1 SGHNT, CDR2 YENEEA. The CDR3 extends over 14 amino acids. This CDR3 is CASSFREEEEKLFF. The CDR3 DNA reads TGTGCCAGCAGCTTCCGGGAAGAGGAGGAAAAACTGTTTTTT.

This clone was found a few times. The CDR3 spells CASKRLQLKLFF. The DNA for the CDR3 is TGTGCCAGCAAAAGATTACAGCTCAAACTGTTTTTT. The chain employs TRBV2 and TRBJ1-4; D not certain. CDR1 is SNHLY and CDR2 is FYNNEI in the germline V gene. The CDR3 has 12 residues. V lost 7 bases, J lost 11 bases, and 14 bases lay in between.